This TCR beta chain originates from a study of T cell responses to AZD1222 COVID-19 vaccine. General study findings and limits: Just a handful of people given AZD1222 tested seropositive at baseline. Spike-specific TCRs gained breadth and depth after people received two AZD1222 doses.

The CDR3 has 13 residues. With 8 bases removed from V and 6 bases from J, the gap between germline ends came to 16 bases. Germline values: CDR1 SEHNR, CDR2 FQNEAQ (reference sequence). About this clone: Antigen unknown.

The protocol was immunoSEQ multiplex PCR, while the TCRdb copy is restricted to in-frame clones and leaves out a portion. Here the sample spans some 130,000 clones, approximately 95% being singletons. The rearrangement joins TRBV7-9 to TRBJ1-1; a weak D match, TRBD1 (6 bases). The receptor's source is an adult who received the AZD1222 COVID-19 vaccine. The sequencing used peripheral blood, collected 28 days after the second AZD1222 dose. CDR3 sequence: CASGKDRDSEAFF. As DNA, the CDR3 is TGTGCCAGCGGGAAGGACAGAGATTCTGAAGCTTTCTTT.